This T cell receptor beta chain was retrieved from a study of patients and donors after allogeneic stem cell transplantation. Germline lookup yields CDR1 SQVTM and CDR2 ANQGSEA. Trimming took off 4 bases at V and 6 bases at J, with 12 bases between the two ends. The CDR3 covers 12 residues. TCRdb analysed the RT-PCR reads with MiXCR anew, one entry per CDR3 protein. The sample yields about a million distinct CDR3 sequences, approximately 19% seen once. This sequence originates from a human donor who was either an allogeneic HSCT recipient or a stem cell or donor lymphocyte infusion donor (not recorded which). It is not recorded whose cells these are; they may come from a transplant donor. The chain employs TRBV29-1 and TRBJ1-2, with D tentatively TRBD1 (5 bases). Sequenced sample: blood, either unsorted or a sorted T cell fraction (not recorded which). CDR3 in DNA: TGCAGCGTTGGGGCTCCGGGACATGGCTACACCTTC. It specifies CSVGAPGHGYTF.